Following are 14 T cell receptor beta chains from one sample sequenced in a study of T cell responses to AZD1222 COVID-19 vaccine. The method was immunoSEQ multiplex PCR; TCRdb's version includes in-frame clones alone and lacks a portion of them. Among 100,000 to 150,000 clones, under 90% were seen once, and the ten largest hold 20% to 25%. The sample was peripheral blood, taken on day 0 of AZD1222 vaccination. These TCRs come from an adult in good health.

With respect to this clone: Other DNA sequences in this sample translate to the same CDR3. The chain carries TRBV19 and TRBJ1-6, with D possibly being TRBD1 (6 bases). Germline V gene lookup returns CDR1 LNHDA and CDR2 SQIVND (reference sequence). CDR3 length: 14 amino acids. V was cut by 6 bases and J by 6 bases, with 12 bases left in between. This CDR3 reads CASRPGDLNSPLHF. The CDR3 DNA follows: TGTGCCAGTAGACCAGGGGATCTTAATTCACCCCTCCACTTT.

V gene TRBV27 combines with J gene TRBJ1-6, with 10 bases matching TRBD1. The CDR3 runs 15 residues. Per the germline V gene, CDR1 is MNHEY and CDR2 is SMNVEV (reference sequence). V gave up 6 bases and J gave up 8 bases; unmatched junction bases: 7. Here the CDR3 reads CASRSGTGEDSPLHF. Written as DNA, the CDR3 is TGTGCCAGCAGGTCCGGGACAGGGGAGGATTCACCCCTCCACTTT.

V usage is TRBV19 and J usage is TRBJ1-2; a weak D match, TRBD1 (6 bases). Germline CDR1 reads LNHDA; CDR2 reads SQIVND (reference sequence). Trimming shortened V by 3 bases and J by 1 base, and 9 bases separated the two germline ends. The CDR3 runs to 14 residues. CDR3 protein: CASSIRGGNYGYTF. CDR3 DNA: TGTGCCAGTAGTATTAGAGGGGGTAACTATGGCTACACCTTC.

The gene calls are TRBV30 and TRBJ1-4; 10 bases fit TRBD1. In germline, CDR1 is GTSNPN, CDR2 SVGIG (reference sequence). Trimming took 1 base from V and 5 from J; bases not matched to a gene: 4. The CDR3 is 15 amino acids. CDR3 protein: CAWSGQGALNEKLFF. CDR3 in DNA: TGTGCCTGGAGTGGACAGGGGGCGTTGAATGAAAAACTGTTTTTT.

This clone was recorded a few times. This CDR3 reads CASSTYPGGGNIQYF. The CDR3 nucleotides are TGCGCCAGCAGCACCTACCCAGGGGGCGGGAACATTCAGTACTTC. The chain links TRBV5-1 to TRBJ2-4; TRBD1 aligns across 8 bases. J lost 7 bases, V lost 4 bases, and 10 bases had no gene match. The CDR3 extends over 15 amino acids. Germline lookup yields CDR1 SGHRS and CDR2 YFSETQ.

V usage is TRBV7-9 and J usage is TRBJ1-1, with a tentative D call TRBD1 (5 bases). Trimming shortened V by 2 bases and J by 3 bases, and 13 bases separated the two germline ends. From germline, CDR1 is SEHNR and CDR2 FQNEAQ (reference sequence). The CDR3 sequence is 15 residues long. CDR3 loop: CASSLLAGWHTEAFF. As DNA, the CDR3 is TGTGCCAGCAGCTTATTGGCAGGGTGGCACACTGAAGCTTTCTTT.

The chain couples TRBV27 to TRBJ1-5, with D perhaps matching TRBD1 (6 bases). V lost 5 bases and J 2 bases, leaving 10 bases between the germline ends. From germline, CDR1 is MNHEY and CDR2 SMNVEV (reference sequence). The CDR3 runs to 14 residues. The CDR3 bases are TGTGCCAGCAGTATCCGACAGGGCAATCAGCCCCAGCATTTT. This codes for CASSIRQGNQPQHF.

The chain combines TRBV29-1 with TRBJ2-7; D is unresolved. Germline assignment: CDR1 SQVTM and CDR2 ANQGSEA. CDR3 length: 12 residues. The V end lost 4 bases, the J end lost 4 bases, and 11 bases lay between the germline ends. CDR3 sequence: CSVGVPGYEQYF. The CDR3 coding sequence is TGCAGCGTTGGGGTCCCCGGGTACGAGCAGTACTTC.

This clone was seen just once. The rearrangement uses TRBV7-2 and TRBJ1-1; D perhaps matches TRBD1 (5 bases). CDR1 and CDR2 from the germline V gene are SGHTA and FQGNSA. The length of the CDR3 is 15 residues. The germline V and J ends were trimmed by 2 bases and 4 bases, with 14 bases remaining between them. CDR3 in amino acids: CASSLYGDQLTEAFF. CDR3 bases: TGTGCCAGCAGCTTATACGGGGACCAACTCACTGAAGCTTTCTTT.

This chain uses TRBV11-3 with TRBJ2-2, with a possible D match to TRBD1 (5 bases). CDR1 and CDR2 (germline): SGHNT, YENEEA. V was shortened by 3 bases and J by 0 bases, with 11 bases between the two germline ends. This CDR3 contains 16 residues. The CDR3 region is CASSFDSYANTGELFF. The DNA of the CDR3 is TGTGCCAGCAGCTTCGACAGCTACGCGAACACCGGGGAGCTGTTTTTT.

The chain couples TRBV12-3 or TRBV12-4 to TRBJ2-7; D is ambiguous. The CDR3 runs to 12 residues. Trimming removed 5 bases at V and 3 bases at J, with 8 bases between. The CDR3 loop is CASSRSGYEQYF. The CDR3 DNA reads TGTGCCAGCAGTCGATCGGGCTACGAGCAGTACTTC.

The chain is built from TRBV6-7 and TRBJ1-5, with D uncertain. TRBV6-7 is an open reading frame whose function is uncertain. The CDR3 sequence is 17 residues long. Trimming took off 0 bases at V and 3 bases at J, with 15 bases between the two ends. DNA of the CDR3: TGTGCCAGCAGTTACTCGATTCGGGCGGACTACAATCAGCCCCAGCATTTT. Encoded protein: CASSYSIRADYNQPQHF.

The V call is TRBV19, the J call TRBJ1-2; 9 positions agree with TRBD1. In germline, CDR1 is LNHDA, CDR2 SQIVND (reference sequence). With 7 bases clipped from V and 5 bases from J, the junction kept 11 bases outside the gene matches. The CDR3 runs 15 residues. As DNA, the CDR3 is TGTGCCAGTACTCTAGGGACAGGGAGTGGGTATGGCTACACCTTC. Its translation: CASTLGTGSGYGYTF.

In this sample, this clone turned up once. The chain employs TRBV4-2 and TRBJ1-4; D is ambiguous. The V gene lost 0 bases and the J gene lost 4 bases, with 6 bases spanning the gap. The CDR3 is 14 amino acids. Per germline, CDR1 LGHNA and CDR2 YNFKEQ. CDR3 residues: CASSQELLNEKLFF. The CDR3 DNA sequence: TGTGCCAGCAGCCAAGAACTGCTTAATGAAAAACTGTTTTTT.